The clone carrying this T cell receptor beta chain was counted between two and nine times. The data were taken from a study of regulatory T cells in long-lasting Graves disease. The TCR beta library used iRepertoire HTBI primers with Arm-PCR amplification of CDR3. Via MiXCR, TCRdb re-called the multiplex PCR reads, giving one row per CDR3 protein. The sample yields about 520,000 distinct CDR3 sequences, more than 10% seen once. Time point reported: newly diagnosed GD, antithyroid drugs for less than 3 months. The TCR library was made from RNA extracted from PBMCs. Germline-derived CDR1 and CDR2 are SNHLY and FYNNEI. The V gene lost 3 bases and the J gene lost 8 bases, with 16 bases spanning the gap. The CDR3 extends over 14 amino acids. The same data also contributed to another study, on T cells in Graves' hyperthyroidism and ophthalmopathy. This second study says: The primer set for the first-round RT-PCR of the TCR CDR3 was HTBI.

The genes are TRBV2 and TRBJ2-5; D might be TRBD2 (5 bases). This receptor was taken from a woman in her 30s with Graves disease. The sample consisted of peripheral blood mononuclear cells (PBMCs), taken at new diagnosis, from a patient treated with antithyroid drugs. DNA of the CDR3: TGTGCCAGCAGTGACTTTAACGGCGAGGGCACCCAGTACTTC. This encodes CASSDFNGEGTQYF. The whole variable domain, filled in from reference TRBV2 and TRBJ2-5, reads EPEVTQTPSHQVTQMGQEVILRCVPISNHLYFYWYRQILGQKVEFLVSFYNNEISEKSEIFDDQFSVERPDGSNFTLKIRSTKLEDSAMYFCASSDFNGEGTQYFGPGTRLLVL.